The clone carrying this TCR beta chain was recorded only once. Its antigen is undetermined. Other DNA sequences of this sample code for an identical CDR3. The data belong to a study of cytomegalovirus exposure and HLA in healthy donors. Whole-study findings and limits: The study listed roughly 160 cytomegalovirus-associated TCR beta chains. The finding came from a later analysis; first-cohort TCR clusters tended to co-occur in the approximately 120 validation repertoires. Most TCR sequences were rare, but some public TCRs occurred in many donors. Per published reports, the classifier diagnosed cytomegalovirus status with high specificity and sensitivity.

Germline V gene lookup returns CDR1 SQVTM and CDR2 ANQGSEA. The CDR3 has 11 amino acids. The germline V and J ends were trimmed by 1 base and 6 bases, with 6 bases remaining between them. Generated by immunoSEQ multiplex PCR, the TCRdb table keeps only in-frame clones and is missing some. The sample has some 310,000 clones; around 90% are singletons. The sample taken for sequencing was PBMCs. This TCR derives from a young man in good health and CMV-seronegative. The chain couples TRBV29-1 to TRBJ1-1; D is ambiguous. The CDR3 reads CSVEGRSEAFF. The CDR3, as DNA: TGCAGCGTTGAAGGTAGATCTGAAGCTTTCTTT.